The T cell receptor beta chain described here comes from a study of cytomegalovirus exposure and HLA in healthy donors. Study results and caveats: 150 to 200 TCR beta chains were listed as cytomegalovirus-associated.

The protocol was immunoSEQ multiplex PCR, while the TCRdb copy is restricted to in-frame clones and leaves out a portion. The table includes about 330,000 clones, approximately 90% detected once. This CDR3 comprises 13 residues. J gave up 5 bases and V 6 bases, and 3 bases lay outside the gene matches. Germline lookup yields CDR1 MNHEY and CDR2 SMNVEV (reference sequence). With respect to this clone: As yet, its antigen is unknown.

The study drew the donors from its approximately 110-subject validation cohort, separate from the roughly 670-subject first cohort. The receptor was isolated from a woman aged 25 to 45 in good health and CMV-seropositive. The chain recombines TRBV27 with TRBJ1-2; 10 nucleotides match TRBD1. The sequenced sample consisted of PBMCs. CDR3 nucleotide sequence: TGTGCCAGCAGCGGACAGGGGGAATATGGCTACACCTTC. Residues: CASSGQGEYGYTF.